This is a list of T cell receptor beta chains from one sample in a study of blood T cell repertoires in COVID-19. Profiled with immunoSEQ multiplex PCR; TCRdb holds only in-frame clones, not every one. Here the sample spans almost 250,000 clones, around 89% being singletons. Sequenced input: PBMCs or T cells enriched from blood (not recorded which). The receptor source for this set is a woman in her 30s who had recovered from COVID-19. Both conserved end residues are part of each CDR3. A D gene is named only where the DNA matches it firmly. Expanded clones get a size class; other rows say once, few or many, or leave the size out.

size,V,J,D,DNA,CDR3
few,TRBV16,TRBJ1-5,TRBD1,TGTGCCAGCAGCCAAAGGACAGGGATCCATCAGCCCCAGCATTTT,CASSQRTGIHQPQHF
NA,TRBV2,TRBJ1-3,TRBD1,TGTGCCAGCAGCGCGGGACAGTCTGGAAACACCATATATTTT,CASSAGQSGNTIYF
NA,TRBV28,TRBJ2-7,TRBD2,TGTGCCAGCAGGCGACTAGCGGGAGGGTACGAGCAGTACTTC,CASRRLAGGYEQYF
NA,TRBV13,TRBJ1-6,NA,TGTGCCAGCAGCTTAAAGGGGCAGGGTCTATCACCCCTCCACTTT,CASSLKGQGLSPLHF
NA,TRBV5-1,TRBJ1-5,NA,TGCGCCAGCAGCTTGGCCCCGGCAGGGGTGAACAATCAGCCCCAGCATTTT,CASSLAPAGVNNQPQHF
NA,TRBV7-9,TRBJ1-3,NA,TGTGCCAGCAGCCATAAACAGGGATCTTCAGGAAACACCATATATTTT,CASSHKQGSSGNTIYF
NA,TRBV10-3,TRBJ1-6,NA,TGTGCCATCACCGCAGCGGGCGGGGGATCACCCCTCCACTTT,CAITAAGGGSPLHF
NA,TRBV6-1,TRBJ1-2,TRBD1,TGTGCCAGCAGTGAATCCCGCGGACAGGGATTTGGCTACACCTTC,CASSESRGQGFGYTF
NA,TRBV5-1,TRBJ2-3,NA,TGCGCCAGCAGCATAGACAGGCAGAGCACAGATACGCAGTATTTT,CASSIDRQSTDTQYF
NA,TRBV18,TRBJ2-1,TRBD2,TGTGCCAGCTCGCCCGTAGCGGGAGTCTACAATGAGCAGTTCTTC,CASSPVAGVYNEQFF
once,TRBV24-1,TRBJ2-7,TRBD1,TGTGCCACCAGTCGGGGACAGGCAACCTCCTACGAGCAGTACTTC,CATSRGQATSYEQYF
NA,TRBV19,TRBJ1-2,TRBD1,TGTGCCAGTAGTATCGATCGGGACAGGGCTAACTATGGCTACACCTTC,CASSIDRDRANYGYTF
NA,TRBV7-2,TRBJ2-7,TRBD1,TGTGCCAGCAGCCCCGGATCCTTAGGGGGCTCCTATCAGCAGTACTTC,CASSPGSLGGSYQQYF
NA,TRBV12-3/TRBV12-4,TRBJ2-4,TRBD1,TGTGCCAGCAGTTTAGCGGGGGACAGCCAGTACTTC,CASSLAGDSQYF
NA,TRBV9,TRBJ2-1,TRBD1,TGTGCCAGCAGTTACACAGGGGGCACTTCCTACAATGAGCAGTTCTTC,CASSYTGGTSYNEQFF
NA,TRBV28,TRBJ2-5,NA,TGTGCCAGCAGTCATCCAGGGGAAGAGACCCAGTACTTC,CASSHPGEETQYF
NA,TRBV2,TRBJ1-1,NA,TGTGCCAGCAGTGTAGGGGAGAACACTGAAGCTTTCTTT,CASSVGENTEAFF
few,TRBV5-4,TRBJ2-2,NA,TGTGCCAGCAGCGCAGGGGCCACGAACACCGGGGAGCTGTTTTTT,CASSAGATNTGELFF
NA,TRBV7-2,TRBJ1-1,NA,TGTGCCAGCAGCTTAGGGTTAGCGAACACTGAAGCTTTCTTT,CASSLGLANTEAFF
NA,TRBV12-3/TRBV12-4,TRBJ2-7,NA,TGTGCCAGCAGTCCAGGGGCCCCCTACGAGCAGTACTTC,CASSPGAPYEQYF
NA,TRBV5-4,TRBJ2-2,TRBD2,TGTGCCAGCAGCTTTGTGGGAGGGCCCACCGGGGAGCTGTTTTTT,CASSFVGGPTGELFF
few,TRBV6-5,TRBJ1-4,TRBD1,TGTGCCAGCAGGCCGACAGGGACCCTTGGGCAAAAACTGTTTTTT,CASRPTGTLGQKLFF
NA,TRBV11-2,TRBJ1-1,NA,TGTGCCAGCAGTTCACAGGGATACACTGAAGCTTTCTTT,CASSSQGYTEAFF
NA,TRBV29-1,TRBJ1-5,NA,TGCAGCGTTGAACAGGTTGACAGCTTCCAGCATTTT,CSVEQVDSFQHF
NA,TRBV4-3,TRBJ1-4,NA,TGCGCCAGCAGCCAAGGTCTGACCCGGCGGTCTAATGAAAAACTGTTTTTT,CASSQGLTRRSNEKLFF
NA,TRBV7-2,TRBJ2-1,TRBD2,TGTGCCAGCAGCTTAGCAGGGACTAGGAGCTACAATGAGCAGTTCTTC,CASSLAGTRSYNEQFF
NA,TRBV28,TRBJ1-4,TRBD1,TGTGCCAGCAGTCCAATCTGGGACAGAATGGATGAAAAACTGTTTTTT,CASSPIWDRMDEKLFF
NA,TRBV5-6,TRBJ1-1,NA,TGTGCCAGCAGCAGGGAGGGGGGCATTGTCACTGAAGCTTTCTTT,CASSREGGIVTEAFF
NA,TRBV7-2,TRBJ2-5,NA,TGTGCCAGCAGGACCGGAGGGCCGTCGGAGACCCAGTACTTC,CASRTGGPSETQYF